This entry describes one T cell receptor (beta chain). Antigen unknown. The sample belongs to a study of siplizumab effects on memory and regulatory T cells. Findings and limits, study-wide: Researchers could map only a minor fraction of alloreactive clones to unstimulated subsets. Greater diversity than memory cells seemed evident in naive T cells, which also appeared to be major alloresponse contributors. Controls showed an average of around 26% Treg-derived mappable alloreactive CD4+ clones, while siplizumab showed around 69%.

Some 100,000 TCR templates per sample were assayed. Measured with immunoSEQ multiplex PCR; TCRdb has only the in-frame clones, and not every one. The data contain some 90,000 clones, about nine tenths of them singletons. J lost 7 bases, V lost 5 bases, and 6 bases had no gene match. The CDR3 loop spans 13 amino acids. CDR1 is SGHNT, CDR2 YENEEA, per germline. The chain has TRBV11-3 and TRBJ2-7; 9 bases map to TRBD1. Sequencing input: CD4+ T cells sorted from blood. This clonotype was obtained from a human donor in good health. Here the CDR3 reads CASSLTGGVEQYF. The CDR3 nucleotides are TGTGCCAGCAGCCTTACAGGGGGCGTTGAGCAGTACTTC.